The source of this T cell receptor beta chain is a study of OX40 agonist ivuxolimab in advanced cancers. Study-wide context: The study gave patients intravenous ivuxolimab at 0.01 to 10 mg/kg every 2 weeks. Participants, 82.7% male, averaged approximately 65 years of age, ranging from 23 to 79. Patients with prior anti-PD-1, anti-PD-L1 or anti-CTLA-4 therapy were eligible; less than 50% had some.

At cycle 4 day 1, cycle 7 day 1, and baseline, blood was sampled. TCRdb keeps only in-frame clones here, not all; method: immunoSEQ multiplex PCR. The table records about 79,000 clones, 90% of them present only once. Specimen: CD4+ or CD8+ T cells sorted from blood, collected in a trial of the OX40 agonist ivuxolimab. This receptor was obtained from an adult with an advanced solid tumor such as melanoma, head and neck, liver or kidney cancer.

CDR3 DNA: TGTGCCAGTAGTATCTCGCCCGTGACAGCGCTCGGAGATACGCAGTATTTT. The encoded protein is CASSISPVTALGDTQYF. This chain connects TRBV19 to TRBJ2-3, with TRBD1 as a possible D gene (5 bases). The germline V gene has CDR1 LNHDA and CDR2 SQIVND (reference sequence). The CDR3 runs to 17 residues. Trimming took 3 bases from V and 5 from J, leaving 21 bases between them.